This T cell receptor (beta chain) was sequenced in a study of early T cells in non-severe SARS-CoV-2 infection. Germline CDR1 reads LGHNA; CDR2 reads YSLEER. Between the trimmed V and J ends, which lost 0 bases and 4 bases, there was a span of 10 bases. This CDR3 region has 15 residues. TCRdb reanalysed the 5' RACE reads using MiXCR and keeps one entry per CDR3 protein. Here the sample spans more than 50,000 distinct CDR3 sequences, 10% to 15% being singletons. The source is an adult who was a healthcare worker with PCR-confirmed SARS-CoV-2 infection or an uninfected control (not recorded which). Sequenced sample: whole blood. The chain carries TRBV4-3 and TRBJ2-1; D is possibly TRBD2 (5 bases). This CDR3 is CASSQESRGYNEQFF. The DNA for the CDR3 is TGCGCCAGCAGCCAAGAGTCACGAGGGTACAATGAGCAGTTCTTC.